The 31 T cell receptor beta chains below were found in one sample sequenced in a study of blood T cell repertoires in COVID-19. Clones were sequenced by immunoSEQ multiplex PCR, and TCRdb holds only the in-frame ones, with some missing. The data show roughly 250,000 clones, roughly 90% seen once. Sequenced input: peripheral blood. These receptors were collected from a young man with acute or convalescent COVID-19.

The chain is built from TRBV2 and TRBJ1-1; D unresolved. CDR1 is SNHLY, CDR2 FYNNEI, per germline. The CDR3 is made up of 15 amino acids. The V end lost 7 bases, the J end lost 2 bases, and 17 bases lay between the germline ends. The CDR3, as DNA: TGTGCCAGCATGGTAAGGCGTGGAGGCAACACTGAAGCTTTCTTT. Translated: CASMVRRGGNTEAFF.

In nucleotides, the CDR3 is TGCGCCAGCAGCGCGGGACAGGGACTCTACAATGAGCAGTTCTTC. Its translation: CASSAGQGLYNEQFF. This chain links TRBV5-1 with TRBJ2-1; TRBD1 aligns across 9 bases. Germline loops: CDR1 SGHRS, CDR2 YFSETQ. V trimming: 4 bases; J trimming: 3 bases; junction bases outside the gene matches: 5. The length of the CDR3 is 15 residues.

The chain couples TRBV7-3 to TRBJ2-5; TRBD1 matches at 8 bases. The CDR3 is made up of 14 amino acids. Germline trimming cut 5 bases from V and 5 bases from J; bases unmatched to any gene: 7. Germline CDR1 and CDR2: SGHTA and FQGTGA. Here the CDR3 DNA reads TGTGCCAGCAGCCCGCACACAGGGGGGGAGACCCAGTACTTC. Its translation is CASSPHTGGETQYF.

This sequence joins TRBV5-1 and TRBJ2-5, with 8 bases aligning to TRBD1. This CDR3 spans 14 amino acids. Trimming removed 4 bases from V and 2 bases from J; junction bases left unmatched: 4. The germline CDR1 and CDR2 sequences are SGHRS and YFSETQ. CDR3 in DNA: TGCGCCAGCAGCGGCCGGACAGGGCAAGAGACCCAGTACTTC. Its translation is CASSGRTGQETQYF.

The chain carries TRBV5-6 and TRBJ1-2; a weak D match, TRBD1 (5 bases). There are 14 residues in the CDR3. In germline, CDR1 is SGHDT, CDR2 YYEEEE. The germline V and J ends were trimmed by 5 bases and 2 bases, with 13 bases remaining between them. Written as DNA, the CDR3 is TGTGCCAGCAGATCATTTTCAGGGAACTATGGCTACACCTTC. It yields the protein CASRSFSGNYGYTF.

This chain uses TRBV3-1 (or the pseudogene TRBV3-2) with TRBJ1-2; D is possibly TRBD1 (6 bases). CDR3 size: 15 residues. In germline, CDR1 is LGHDT, CDR2 YNNKEL (reference sequence). Trimming left V 8 bases short and J 4 bases short, with 20 bases between. CDR3 loop: CASHHSDRNLYGYTF. Written as DNA, the CDR3 is TGTGCCAGCCACCATTCAGACAGGAACCTCTATGGCTACACCTTC.

The chain recombines TRBV7-3 with TRBJ2-1; 9 positions agree with TRBD2. Unmatched junction bases numbered 10, after V lost 0 bases and J lost 7 bases. There are 17 residues in the CDR3. Germline V gene sequence: CDR1 SGHTA, CDR2 FQGTGA. DNA of the CDR3: TGTGCCAGCAGCTTAACCCCGGGGCGGGGGGGTTATAATGAGCAGTTCTTC. Protein sequence: CASSLTPGRGGYNEQFF. The entire variable domain, with the rest obtained from reference TRBV7-3 and TRBJ2-1, is as follows: GAGVSQTPSNKVTEKGKYVELRCDPISGHTALYWYRQSLGQGPEFLIYFQGTGAADDSGLPNDRFFAVRPEGSVSTLKIQRTERGDSAVYLCASSLTPGRGGYNEQFFGPGTRLTVL.

The V and J genes are TRBV7-9 and TRBJ2-1; D remains unclear. The germline gives CDR1 SEHNR, CDR2 FQNEAQ (reference sequence). V was pared by 0 bases and J by 8 bases, with 11 bases between. This CDR3 comprises 14 residues. The CDR3 spells CASSLALRRYEQFF. CDR3 sequence (DNA): TGTGCCAGCAGCTTAGCGCTGAGGCGGTATGAGCAGTTCTTC.

In its sample, this clone was seen once. The rearrangement joins TRBV5-1 to TRBJ2-2; D is perhaps TRBD2 (5 bases). V gave up 0 bases and J gave up 6 bases, with 15 bases separating them. Germline V gives CDR1 SGHRS, CDR2 YFSETQ. The CDR3 is 16 residues long. This chain's CDR3 is CASSLVGRHTSGELFF. The CDR3 nucleotides read TGCGCCAGCAGCTTGGTGGGGAGACATACGTCCGGGGAGCTGTTTTTT.

The rearrangement joins TRBV2 to TRBJ1-1, with 7 bases identical to TRBD1. Germline loops: CDR1 SNHLY, CDR2 FYNNEI. The CDR3 covers 11 residues. V shed 4 bases, J shed 10 bases, and the junction held 3 bases outside the gene matches. The CDR3 region has the DNA TGTGCCAGCAGTGCGAGGGACAGAGCTTTCTTT. Its protein is CASSARDRAFF.

V is TRBV29-1 and J is TRBJ2-2, with TRBD2 matching over 15 bases. Looked up from germline, CDR1 is SQVTM and CDR2 is ANQGSEA. V was clipped by 6 bases and J by 2 bases; unmatched bases: 10. The CDR3 runs to 18 residues. The CDR3 reads CSVLGLAGGRLNTGELFF. The CDR3 DNA reads TGCAGCGTCCTGGGACTAGCGGGAGGCCGCCTTAACACCGGGGAGCTGTTTTTT.

The chain recombines TRBV6-5 with TRBJ2-7, with 10 nucleotides matching TRBD1. CDR1 is MNHEY, CDR2 SVGAGI, per germline. This CDR3 is 15 amino acids long. V shed 5 bases, J shed 5 bases, and the junction held 9 bases outside the gene matches. CDR3 coding DNA: TGTGCCAGCAGTACTCAGGACAGGGGGTGGAACGAGCAGTACTTC. It specifies CASSTQDRGWNEQYF.

This clone was recorded many times. This rearrangement joins TRBV5-1 to TRBJ2-3; weak D call: TRBD2 (6 bases). The CDR3 runs 14 residues. Germline values: CDR1 SGHRS, CDR2 YFSETQ. V was pared by 8 bases and J by 0 bases, with 13 bases between. The CDR3 coding sequence is TGCGCCAGTTACATAGCGGAAAGCACAGATACGCAGTATTTT. It translates to CASYIAESTDTQYF.

The chain employs TRBV5-1 and TRBJ1-1, with a weak D call TRBD1 (5 bases). The CDR3 is made up of 13 amino acids. Germline CDR1 and CDR2: SGHRS and YFSETQ. Deletions cut 3 bases from V and 4 bases from J, with 10 bases between. The CDR3 here is CASSSRGFTEAFF. In DNA, the CDR3 is TGCGCCAGCAGCTCAAGGGGCTTCACTGAAGCTTTCTTT.

V is TRBV29-1 and J is TRBJ1-2, with D possibly matching TRBD1 (5 bases). The CDR3 runs 13 residues. Germline-derived CDR1 and CDR2 are SQVTM and ANQGSEA. Trimming removed 1 base at V and 0 bases at J, with 6 bases between. In DNA form, the CDR3 reads TGCAGCGTTGAAGGACAGACTAACTATGGCTACACCTTC. Translating gives CSVEGQTNYGYTF.

This sequence joins TRBV30 and TRBJ2-3; the D gene is possibly TRBD1 (5 bases). V lost 3 bases and J 0 bases, leaving 13 bases between the germline ends. The germline CDR1 and CDR2 sequences are GTSNPN and SVGIG (reference sequence). This CDR3 is 15 amino acids long. Written as DNA, the CDR3 is TGTGCCTGGAGAGGGAAGGGGTCTAGCACAGATACGCAGTATTTT. This sequence encodes CAWRGKGSSTDTQYF.

The CDR3 is CASSQGEYGYTF. CDR3 nucleotide sequence: TGTGCCAGCAGCCAAGGCGAGTATGGCTACACCTTC. The chain employs TRBV3-1 (or the pseudogene TRBV3-2) and TRBJ1-2, with D uncertain. Germline V gene sequence: CDR1 LGHDT, CDR2 YNNKEL (reference sequence). The CDR3 runs 12 residues. Between the trimmed V and J ends, which lost 1 base and 5 bases, there was a span of 5 bases.

This chain uses TRBV29-1 with TRBJ2-7; 9 bases fit TRBD1. V lost 5 bases, J lost 3 bases, and 2 bases stayed unmatched. CDR1 and CDR2 from the germline V gene are SQVTM and ANQGSEA. The CDR3 has 12 amino acids. The CDR3 region has the DNA TGCAGCGTTCCGGGACAGGGCTACGAGCAGTACTTC. As protein: CSVPGQGYEQYF.

For this clone: This same CDR3 is encoded by further DNA sequences in the sample. The chain carries TRBV7-2 and TRBJ2-1, with 9 bases aligning to TRBD2. This CDR3 is built from 14 residues. Germline assignment: CDR1 SGHTA and CDR2 FQGNSA. Trimming at V came to 2 bases and at J to 6 bases, leaving 2 bases not matched to a gene. For the CDR3, the DNA is TGTGCCAGCAGCTTATCGCGGGGGGGCAATGAGCAGTTCTTC. It encodes CASSLSRGGNEQFF. Full variable domain (outside the CDR3, taken from reference TRBV7-2 and TRBJ2-1): GAGVSQSPSNKVTEKGKDVELRCDPISGHTALYWYRQSLGQGLEFLIYFQGNSAPDKSGLPSDRFSAERTGGSVSTLTIQRTQQEDSAVYLCASSLSRGGNEQFFGPGTRLTVL.

This chain joins TRBV7-8 and TRBJ2-1; TRBD2 aligns across 12 bases. CDR1 SGHVS and CDR2 FQNEAQ come from the germline V gene. J gave up 8 bases and V 3 bases, and 8 bases lay outside the gene matches. This CDR3 is built from 16 residues. The CDR3 DNA sequence: TGTGCCAGCAGCTTGTGGACTAGCGGGATAGGGGATGAGCAGTTCTTC. Translation: CASSLWTSGIGDEQFF.

The rearrangement joins TRBV28 to TRBJ2-1, with 8 bases identical to TRBD2. Unmatched junction bases numbered 6, after V lost 4 bases and J lost 7 bases. This CDR3 is 14 amino acids long. Germline CDR1 MDHEN, CDR2 SYDVKM. CDR3 region: CASSSGGYLNEQFF. For the CDR3, the DNA is TGTGCCAGCAGTTCGGGGGGGTATTTAAATGAGCAGTTCTTC.

The rearrangement links TRBV7-6 to TRBJ2-5, with 11 bases aligning to TRBD2. CDR1 is SGHVS, CDR2 FNYEAQ, per germline. Unmatched junction bases numbered 6, after V lost 4 bases and J lost 5 bases. The CDR3 totals 15 residues. The CDR3 is CASSSLLAGDETQYF. The CDR3 DNA reads as TGTGCCAGCAGCTCCTTACTAGCGGGAGATGAGACCCAGTACTTC. The complete variable domain, with remaining parts taken from reference TRBV7-6 and TRBJ2-5, reads GAGVSQSPRYKVTKRGQDVALRCDPISGHVSLYWYRQALGQGPEFLTYFNYEAQQDKSGLPNDRFSAERPEGSISTLTIQRTEQRDSAMYRCASSSLLAGDETQYFGPGTRLLVL.

The chain recombines TRBV7-3 with TRBJ2-5; 11 bases are a match to TRBD2. With 5 bases clipped from V and 5 bases from J, the junction kept 7 bases outside the gene matches. This CDR3 comprises 15 residues. Germline V CDR1 and CDR2: SGHTA, FQGTGA. CDR3 in DNA: TGTGCCAGCAGCCCTGGGACTAGCGGCAAGGAGACCCAGTACTTC. Protein sequence: CASSPGTSGKETQYF.

V gene TRBV5-1 combines with J gene TRBJ2-4, with a tentative D call TRBD2 (5 bases). This CDR3 is 16 amino acids long. Between the trimmed V and J ends, which lost 0 bases and 6 bases, there was a span of 16 bases. CDR1 is SGHRS and CDR2 is YFSETQ in the germline V gene. The CDR3 coding sequence is TGCGCCAGCAGCTTGGTAGCGTTAGCAGGATTAAACATTCAGTACTTC. Translation gives CASSLVALAGLNIQYF.

The chain carries TRBV19 and TRBJ1-2; possibly TRBD1 for D (6 bases). CDR3 size: 14 residues. Trimming pared 5 bases from V and 5 bases from J, leaving 15 bases between. Germline lookup yields CDR1 LNHDA and CDR2 SQIVND (reference sequence). CDR3 sequence reads: CASSGRGGPYGYTF. The DNA of the CDR3 is TGTGCCAGTAGTGGACGAGGGGGTCCTTATGGCTACACCTTC.

The rearrangement joins TRBV7-3 to TRBJ2-3; weak D call: TRBD2 (7 bases). V was shortened by 3 bases and J by 0 bases, with 10 bases between the two germline ends. The germline V gene encodes CDR1 SGHTA and CDR2 FQGTGA. The CDR3 has 15 amino acids. DNA for the CDR3: TGTGCCAGCAGCTTGGGGGGGCGAAGCACAGATACGCAGTATTTT. It specifies CASSLGGRSTDTQYF. Filled out from reference TRBV7-3 and TRBJ2-3, the complete variable domain reads GAGVSQTPSNKVTEKGKYVELRCDPISGHTALYWYRQSLGQGPEFLIYFQGTGAADDSGLPNDRFFAVRPEGSVSTLKIQRTERGDSAVYLCASSLGGRSTDTQYFGPGTRLTVL.

V gene TRBV5-1 combines with J gene TRBJ2-6, with D tentatively TRBD2 (6 bases). Per the germline V gene, CDR1 is SGHRS and CDR2 is YFSETQ. The V end lost 4 bases, the J end lost 1 base, and 18 bases lay between the germline ends. This CDR3 has 18 residues. For the CDR3, the DNA is TGCGCCAGCAGCCGATCCGGGACTGCCCCGTCTGGGGCCAACGTCCTGACTTTC. Encoded protein: CASSRSGTAPSGANVLTF.

This chain connects TRBV5-4 to TRBJ1-2; 9 nucleotides line up with TRBD1. The CDR3 totals 16 residues. V shed 1 base and J 4 bases; nucleotides not matched to a gene: 8. Germline V CDR1 and CDR2: SGHNT, YYREEE (reference sequence). CDR3 DNA sequence: TGTGCCAGCAGCTTGCCCGACAGGGGGAGCTCCTATGGCTACACCTTC. Its protein product is CASSLPDRGSSYGYTF.

The V gene is TRBV30, the J gene TRBJ2-5; 7 bases map to TRBD1. J was trimmed by 6 bases and V by 5 bases; bases with no gene match: 9. CDR1 and CDR2 from the germline V gene are GTSNPN and SVGIG (reference sequence). This CDR3 comprises 13 residues. CDR3 nucleotide sequence: TGTGCCTGGGAAAAACAGGGGTTGAAGACCCAGTACTTC. Its translation: CAWEKQGLKTQYF.

This chain uses TRBV5-4 with TRBJ2-1, with 15 positions matching TRBD2. The CDR3 is 16 amino acids. Germline V CDR1 and CDR2: SGHNT, YYREEE (reference sequence). With V trimmed by 4 bases and J by 10 bases, 9 bases remained unmatched. CDR3 sequence: CASSPLPGLAGGEQFF. CDR3 sequence (DNA): TGTGCCAGCAGCCCTCTACCGGGACTAGCGGGGGGCGAGCAGTTCTTC.

The V gene is TRBV7-9, the J gene TRBJ2-5; D remains ambiguous. Germline V gene lookup returns CDR1 SEHNR and CDR2 FQNEAQ (reference sequence). Trimming stripped 3 bases from V and 5 bases from J, with 4 bases between. This CDR3 is built from 11 residues. The CDR3 region has the DNA TGTGCCAGCAGCTTTCAGGAGACCCAGTACTTC. Protein product: CASSFQETQYF.